These 14 T cell receptor beta chains were sequenced from one sample in a study of T cell repertoires in cytomegalovirus infection. Each CDR3 protein is one row after TCRdb ran MiXCR on the reads. There are 400,000 or so distinct CDR3 sequences in the sample; 15% to 20% occur only once, and 8.7% lies in the top ten. The sequenced material came from PBMCs. The receptors come from a human donor in good health (CMV status not recorded). Some clones in this sample may be carry-over from other donors' samples.

J is TRBJ1-6 and V is TRBV19; D gene unclear. Germline values: CDR1 LNHDA, CDR2 SQIVND (reference sequence). Deletions cut 3 bases from V and 10 bases from J, with 10 bases between. CDR3 length: 13 amino acids. The CDR3 protein is CASSIGSGSPLHF. DNA for the CDR3: TGTGCCAGTAGTATCGGGTCCGGATCACCCCTCCACTTT.

This clonotype was seen ten or more times. This chain connects TRBV7-2 to TRBJ2-5, with unresolved D. Per germline, CDR1 SGHTA and CDR2 FQGNSA. Trimming took off 1 base at V and 1 base at J, with 7 bases between the two ends. This CDR3 is built from 14 residues. The CDR3 reads CASSLVRGQETQYF. The CDR3 DNA is TGTGCCAGCAGCTTAGTTAGAGGCCAAGAGACCCAGTACTTC.

The V gene is TRBV20-1, the J gene TRBJ2-5; TRBD1 matches 9 bases. The germline CDR1 and CDR2 sequences are DFQATT and SNEGSKA (reference sequence). Trimming took 4 bases from V and 5 from J; bases not matched to a gene: 5. The CDR3 runs 13 residues. The CDR3: CSAKTGGAETQYF. The CDR3 nucleotides are TGCAGTGCTAAGACAGGGGGAGCGGAGACCCAGTACTTC.

The J gene is TRBJ2-7, the V gene TRBV12-5; D remains ambiguous. V was trimmed by 4 bases and J by 6 bases, leaving 13 bases between them. The germline V gene has CDR1 LGHNT and CDR2 FRNRAP. The CDR3 covers 13 residues. CDR3 sequence reads: CASGSFASTEQYF. For the CDR3, the DNA is TGTGCTAGTGGTTCCTTTGCGAGCACCGAGCAGTACTTC.

CDR3 residues: CASSLVVTKNTEAFF. The CDR3 DNA follows: TGTGCCAGCAGCTTAGTCGTGACAAAGAACACTGAAGCTTTCTTT. The chain employs TRBV11-2 and TRBJ1-1; D gene uncertain. Trimming took off 1 base at V and 1 base at J, with 10 bases between the two ends. CDR3 length: 15 residues. Germline CDR1 and CDR2: SGHAT and FQNNGV.

The V gene is TRBV19, the J gene TRBJ2-7; D is tentatively TRBD1 or TRBD2 (5 bases each). V dropped 3 bases and J dropped 5 bases, with 17 bases sitting between them. The CDR3 is made up of 15 amino acids. Germline V gene data show CDR1 as LNHDA and CDR2 as SQIVND (reference sequence). The CDR3 here is CASSINKVGDHEQYF. The CDR3 DNA reads as TGTGCCAGTAGTATCAATAAAGTAGGGGACCACGAGCAGTACTTC.

Ten or more counts support this clonotype. J is TRBJ2-1 and V is TRBV12-3 or TRBV12-4, with a weak D call TRBD2 (6 bases). The germline V and J ends were trimmed by 5 bases and 9 bases, with 8 bases remaining between them. CDR3 size: 11 residues. The CDR3 spells CASSGRIEQFF. The CDR3 region has the DNA TGTGCCAGCAGTGGGAGGATTGAGCAGTTCTTC.

This clonotype was recorded many times. The chain recombines TRBV12-3 or TRBV12-4 with TRBJ2-1; possibly TRBD1 or TRBD2 for D (5 bases each). The CDR3 is made up of 13 amino acids. The CDR3 DNA is TGTGTGTTGGGGGAACCCTCCTACAATGAGCAGTTCTTC. Amino acid sequence: CVLGEPSYNEQFF.

This chain links TRBV6-5 with TRBJ2-7, with TRBD2 matching 13 bases. V shed 8 bases, J shed 4 bases, and the junction held 5 bases outside the gene matches. This CDR3 comprises 14 residues. Germline CDR1 MNHEY, CDR2 SVGAGI. CDR3 DNA sequence: TGTGCCAGCGCCGGGACTAGCGGGATTTACGAGCAGTACTTC. Protein product: CASAGTSGIYEQYF.

The sample holds many counts of this clonotype. This chain joins TRBV12-3 or TRBV12-4 and TRBJ1-5; D is undetermined. Trimming left V 3 bases short and J 0 bases short, with 6 bases between. This CDR3 has 14 residues. CDR3 DNA: TGTGCCAGCAGTTTTTTAAGTAGCAATCAGCCCCAGCATTTT. Its translation is CASSFLSSNQPQHF.

This clonotype was picked up many times. The chain joins TRBV7-2 to TRBJ2-5; either TRBD1 or TRBD2 may supply D (5 bases each). This CDR3 region has 15 residues. With 5 bases removed from V and 2 bases from J, the gap between germline ends came to 15 bases. In germline, CDR1 is SGHTA, CDR2 FQGNSA. This chain's CDR3 is CASSISWDRQETQYF. Written as DNA, the CDR3 is TGTGCCAGCAGCATCAGTTGGGACCGGCAAGAGACCCAGTACTTC. Looking up the rest from reference TRBV7-2 and TRBJ2-5 gives the full variable domain: GAGVSQSPSNKVTEKGKDVELRCDPISGHTALYWYRQSLGQGLEFLIYFQGNSAPDKSGLPSDRFSAERTGGSVSTLTIQRTQQEDSAVYLCASSISWDRQETQYFGPGTRLLVL.

This clonotype occurred a few times. V and J are TRBV4-3 and TRBJ1-2; D gene unclear. V dropped 0 bases and J dropped 4 bases, with 12 bases sitting between them. Germline V gene sequence: CDR1 LGHNA, CDR2 YSLEER. The CDR3 totals 15 residues. DNA for the CDR3: TGCGCCAGCAGCCAAGATCCCCAGACCGTCTATGGCTACACCTTC. It translates to CASSQDPQTVYGYTF.

A few counts support this clonotype. This chain connects TRBV20-1 to TRBJ2-5; D is possibly TRBD2 (5 bases). This CDR3 contains 14 residues. Germline CDR1 DFQATT, CDR2 SNEGSKA (reference sequence). V was clipped by 4 bases and J by 5 bases, with 17 bases between them. CDR3 in DNA: TGCAGTGCTATCCAGATCCGGGATAAGGAGACCCAGTACTTC. Amino acids: CSAIQIRDKETQYF.

This rearrangement joins TRBV10-3 to TRBJ1-2; no firm D call. This CDR3 is 13 amino acids long. Germline V gene sequence: CDR1 ENHRY, CDR2 SYGVKD. V shed 6 bases and J shed 4 bases, with 12 bases lying between them. CDR3 region: CAIREGFGYGYTF. CDR3 coding DNA: TGTGCCATCAGAGAGGGTTTCGGCTATGGCTACACCTTC.